This T cell receptor beta chain was documented in a study of molecular identifiers for immune sequencing clone quantification. Bulk TCR libraries were made with methods that had been previously described and with listed TCR primers. Each CDR3 protein is one row after TCRdb ran MiXCR on the PCR reads. The sample contains about 100,000 distinct CDR3 sequences, roughly a third of which appear only once. This CDR3 is built from 12 residues. CDR1 is SGHVS and CDR2 is FQNEAQ in the germline V gene. V lost 5 bases and J lost 7; bases outside the gene matches: 4. Source material for naive CD8 libraries was roughly 19,000 to 1,000,000 sorted cells, with 10%, 30% or 50% RNA. Sorted naive CD8 T cells were those defined as CD8+CD4-CCR7+CD45RA+.

J is TRBJ2-7 and V is TRBV7-8, with 8 positions matching TRBD1. The source of this sequence is a human donor in good health. Some libraries in this study had Jurkat cell RNA spiked in. Sequencing input: naive CD8+ T cells from blood, with Jurkat cell RNA spiked in. Subset of the sample: FACS-sorted CD8+CD4-CCR7+CD45RA+ naive T cells. This CDR3 reads CASSGRGREQYF. CDR3 DNA: TGTGCCAGCAGCGGCAGGGGGCGAGAGCAGTACTTC.